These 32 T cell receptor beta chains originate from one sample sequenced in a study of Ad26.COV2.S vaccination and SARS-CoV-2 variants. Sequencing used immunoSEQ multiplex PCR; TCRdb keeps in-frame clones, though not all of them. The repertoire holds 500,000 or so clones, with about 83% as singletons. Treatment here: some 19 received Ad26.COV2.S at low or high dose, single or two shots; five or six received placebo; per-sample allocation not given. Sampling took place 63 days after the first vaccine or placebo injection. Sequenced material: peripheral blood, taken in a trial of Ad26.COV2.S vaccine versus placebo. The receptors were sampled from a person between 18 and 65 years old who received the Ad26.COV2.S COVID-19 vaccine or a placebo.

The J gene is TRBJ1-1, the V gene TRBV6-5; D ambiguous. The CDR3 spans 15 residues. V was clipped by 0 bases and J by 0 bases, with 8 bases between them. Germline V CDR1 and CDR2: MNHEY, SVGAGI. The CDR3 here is CASSYSTVMNTEAFF. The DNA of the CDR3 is TGTGCCAGCAGTTACTCGACCGTCATGAACACTGAAGCTTTCTTT.

The CDR3 sequence is CASSLEAGPQNYEQYF. CDR3 nucleotides: TGTGCCAGCAGCTTAGAGGCGGGACCCCAAAACTACGAGCAGTACTTC. The chain links TRBV7-2 to TRBJ2-7, with D possibly being TRBD2 (6 bases). The CDR3 loop spans 16 amino acids. Looked up from germline, CDR1 is SGHTA and CDR2 is FQGNSA. V lost 1 base to trimming and J lost 3 bases, with 16 bases between them.

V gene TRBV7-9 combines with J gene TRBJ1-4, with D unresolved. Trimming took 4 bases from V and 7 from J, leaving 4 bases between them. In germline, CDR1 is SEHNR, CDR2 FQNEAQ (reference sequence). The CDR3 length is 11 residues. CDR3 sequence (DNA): TGTGCCAGCAGCTCCTTTGAAAAACTGTTTTTT. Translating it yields CASSSFEKLFF.

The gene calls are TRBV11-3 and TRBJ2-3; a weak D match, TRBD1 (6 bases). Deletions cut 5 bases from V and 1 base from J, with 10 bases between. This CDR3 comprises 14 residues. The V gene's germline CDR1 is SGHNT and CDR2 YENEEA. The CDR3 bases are TGTGCCAGCAGCGTCCACAGGGGCACAGATACGCAGTATTTT. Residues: CASSVHRGTDTQYF.

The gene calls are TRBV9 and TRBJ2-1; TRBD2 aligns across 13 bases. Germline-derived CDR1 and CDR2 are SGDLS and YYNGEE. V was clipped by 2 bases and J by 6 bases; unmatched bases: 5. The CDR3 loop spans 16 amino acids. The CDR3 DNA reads TGTGCCAGCAGCGTGGTTTGGACTAGCGGGAGCAATGAGCAGTTCTTC. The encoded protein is CASSVVWTSGSNEQFF.

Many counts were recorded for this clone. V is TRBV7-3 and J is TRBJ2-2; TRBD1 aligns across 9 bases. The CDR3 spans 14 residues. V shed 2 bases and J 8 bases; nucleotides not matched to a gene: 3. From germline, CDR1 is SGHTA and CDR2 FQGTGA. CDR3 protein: CASSLGTGIGELFF. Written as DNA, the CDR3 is TGTGCCAGCAGCTTAGGGACAGGGATAGGGGAGCTGTTTTTT. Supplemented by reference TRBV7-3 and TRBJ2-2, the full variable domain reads GAGVSQTPSNKVTEKGKYVELRCDPISGHTALYWYRQSLGQGPEFLIYFQGTGAADDSGLPNDRFFAVRPEGSVSTLKIQRTERGDSAVYLCASSLGTGIGELFFGEGSRLTVL.

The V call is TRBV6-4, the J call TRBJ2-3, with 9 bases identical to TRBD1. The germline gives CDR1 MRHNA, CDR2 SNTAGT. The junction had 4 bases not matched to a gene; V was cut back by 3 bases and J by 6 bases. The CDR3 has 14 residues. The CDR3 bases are TGTGCCAGCAGTGAAACAGGGGGCCCGGATACGCAGTATTTT. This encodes CASSETGGPDTQYF.

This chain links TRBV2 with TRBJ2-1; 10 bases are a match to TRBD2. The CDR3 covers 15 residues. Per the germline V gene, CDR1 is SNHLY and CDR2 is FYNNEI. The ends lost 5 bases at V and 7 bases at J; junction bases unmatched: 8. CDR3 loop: CASSSSGRALNEQFF. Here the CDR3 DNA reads TGTGCCAGCAGTTCCAGCGGGAGGGCCCTTAATGAGCAGTTCTTC.

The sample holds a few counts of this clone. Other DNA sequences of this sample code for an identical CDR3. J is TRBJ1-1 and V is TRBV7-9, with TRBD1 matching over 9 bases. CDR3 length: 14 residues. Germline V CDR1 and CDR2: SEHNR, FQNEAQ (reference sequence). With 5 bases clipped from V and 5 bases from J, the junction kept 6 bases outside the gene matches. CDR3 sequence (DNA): TGTGCCAGCAGCCCAGACAGGGGGTTTACTGAAGCTTTCTTT. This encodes CASSPDRGFTEAFF.

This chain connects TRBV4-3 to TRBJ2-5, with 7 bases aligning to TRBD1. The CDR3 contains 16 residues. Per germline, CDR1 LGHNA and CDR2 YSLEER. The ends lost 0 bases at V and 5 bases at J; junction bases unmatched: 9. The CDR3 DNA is TGCGCCAGCAGCCAAGATCGGGGTGTAGGGGGCGAGACCCAGTACTTC. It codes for CASSQDRGVGGETQYF.

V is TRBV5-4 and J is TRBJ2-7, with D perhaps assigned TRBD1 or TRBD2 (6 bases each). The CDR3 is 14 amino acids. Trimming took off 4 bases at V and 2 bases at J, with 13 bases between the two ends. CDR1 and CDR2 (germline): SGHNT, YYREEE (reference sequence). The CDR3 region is CASSRGGFPYEQYF. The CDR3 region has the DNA TGTGCCAGCAGCCGAGGGGGGTTTCCCTACGAGCAGTACTTC.

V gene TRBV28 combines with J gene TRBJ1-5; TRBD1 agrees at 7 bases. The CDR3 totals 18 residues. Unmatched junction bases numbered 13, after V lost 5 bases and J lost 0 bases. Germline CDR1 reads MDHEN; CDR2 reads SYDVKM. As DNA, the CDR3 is TGTGCCAGCAGTCCACCATCCGGACAGGTGCCTAGCAATCAGCCCCAGCATTTT. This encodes CASSPPSGQVPSNQPQHF.

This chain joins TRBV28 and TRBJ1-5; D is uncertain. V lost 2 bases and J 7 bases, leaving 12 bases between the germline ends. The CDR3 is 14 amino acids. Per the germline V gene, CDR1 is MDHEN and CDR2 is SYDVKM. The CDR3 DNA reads TGTGCCAGCAGTTTAGGGCACATCAAGCAGCCCCAGCATTTT. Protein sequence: CASSLGHIKQPQHF.

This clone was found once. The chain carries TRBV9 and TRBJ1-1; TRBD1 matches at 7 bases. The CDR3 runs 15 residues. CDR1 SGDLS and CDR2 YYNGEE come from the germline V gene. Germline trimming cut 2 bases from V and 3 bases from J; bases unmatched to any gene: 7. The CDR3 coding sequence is TGTGCCAGCAGCGTGACAGGGAGTCAAGACACTGAAGCTTTCTTT. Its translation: CASSVTGSQDTEAFF.

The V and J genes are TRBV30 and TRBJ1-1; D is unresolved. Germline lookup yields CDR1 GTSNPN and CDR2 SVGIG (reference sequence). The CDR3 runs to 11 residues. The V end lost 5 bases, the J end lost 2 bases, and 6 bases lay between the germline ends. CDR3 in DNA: TGTGCCTGGGGTTCTAACACTGAAGCTTTCTTT. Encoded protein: CAWGSNTEAFF.

The CDR3 region has the DNA TGTGCCAGTAGTCTACGGGCCGGGACTAGCGGAGGGGGGACCGGGAAGACCCAGTACTTC. Amino acids: CASSLRAGTSGGGTGKTQYF. The rearrangement joins TRBV19 to TRBJ2-5; 11 bases match TRBD2. Germline CDR1 reads LNHDA; CDR2 reads SQIVND (reference sequence). The CDR3 runs to 20 residues. V lost 5 bases, J lost 6 bases, and 23 bases stayed unmatched.

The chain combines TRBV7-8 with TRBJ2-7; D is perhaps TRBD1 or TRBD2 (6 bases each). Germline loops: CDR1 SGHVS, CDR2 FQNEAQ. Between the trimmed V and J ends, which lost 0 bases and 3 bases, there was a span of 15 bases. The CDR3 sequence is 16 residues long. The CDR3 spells CASSLAEGGGNYEQYF. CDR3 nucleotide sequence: TGTGCCAGCAGCTTAGCCGAGGGGGGCGGGAACTACGAGCAGTACTTC.

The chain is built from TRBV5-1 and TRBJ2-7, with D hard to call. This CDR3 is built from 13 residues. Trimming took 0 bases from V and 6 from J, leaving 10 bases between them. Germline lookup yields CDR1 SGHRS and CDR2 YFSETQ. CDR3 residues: CASSLAGIREQYF. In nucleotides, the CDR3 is TGCGCCAGCAGCTTGGCTGGGATCCGCGAGCAGTACTTC. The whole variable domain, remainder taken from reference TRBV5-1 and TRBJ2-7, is KAGVTQTPRYLIKTRGQQVTLSCSPISGHRSVSWYQQTPGQGLQFLFEYFSETQRNKGNFPGRFSGRQFSNSRSEMNVSTLELGDSALYLCASSLAGIREQYFGPGTRLTVT.

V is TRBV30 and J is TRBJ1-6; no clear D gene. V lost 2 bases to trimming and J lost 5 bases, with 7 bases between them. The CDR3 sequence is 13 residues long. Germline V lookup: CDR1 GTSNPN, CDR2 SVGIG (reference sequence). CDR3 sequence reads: CAWSRVNNSPLHF. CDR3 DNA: TGTGCCTGGAGTCGGGTAAATAATTCACCCCTCCACTTT.

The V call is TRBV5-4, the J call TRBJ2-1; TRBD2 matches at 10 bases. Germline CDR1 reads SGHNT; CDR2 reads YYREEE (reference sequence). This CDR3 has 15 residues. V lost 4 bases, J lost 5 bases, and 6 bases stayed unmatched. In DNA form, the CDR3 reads TGTGCCAGCAGCCAGTCTAGCGGGAGCCACAATGAGCAGTTCTTC. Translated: CASSQSSGSHNEQFF. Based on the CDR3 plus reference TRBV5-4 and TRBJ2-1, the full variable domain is ETGVTQSPTHLIKTRGQQVTLRCSSQSGHNTVSWYQQALGQGPQFIFQYYREEENGRGNFPPRFSGLQFPNYSSELNVNALELDDSALYLCASSQSSGSHNEQFFGPGTRLTVL.

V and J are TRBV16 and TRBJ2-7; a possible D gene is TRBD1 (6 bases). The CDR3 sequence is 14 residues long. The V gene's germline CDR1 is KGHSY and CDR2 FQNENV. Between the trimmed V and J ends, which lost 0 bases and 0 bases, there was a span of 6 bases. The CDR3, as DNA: TGTGCCAGCAGCCAATCGGGGGCCTCCTACGAGCAGTACTTC. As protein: CASSQSGASYEQYF. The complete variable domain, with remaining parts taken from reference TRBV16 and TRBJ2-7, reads GEEVAQTPKHLVRGEGQKAKLYCAPIKGHSYVFWYQQVLKNEFKFLISFQNENVFDETGMPKERFSAKCLPNSPCSLEIQATKLEDSAVYFCASSQSGASYEQYFGPGTRLTVT.

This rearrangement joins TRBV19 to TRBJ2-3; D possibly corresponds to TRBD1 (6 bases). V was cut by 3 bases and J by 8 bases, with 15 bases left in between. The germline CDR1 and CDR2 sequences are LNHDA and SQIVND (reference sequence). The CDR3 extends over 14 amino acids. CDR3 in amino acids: CASSISGIGGTQYF. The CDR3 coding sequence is TGTGCCAGTAGTATCTCCGGGATAGGGGGTACGCAGTATTTT.

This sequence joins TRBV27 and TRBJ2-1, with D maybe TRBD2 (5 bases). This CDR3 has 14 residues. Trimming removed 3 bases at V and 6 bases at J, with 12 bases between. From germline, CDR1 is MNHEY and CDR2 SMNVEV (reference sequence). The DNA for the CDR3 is TGTGCCAGCAGTTTGGAGCGGCCCCCCAATGAGCAGTTCTTC. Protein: CASSLERPPNEQFF.

This chain's CDR3 is CASSSKTSGRPGEQFF. The CDR3 region has the DNA TGTGCCAGCAGCTCAAAGACTAGCGGGAGACCTGGGGAGCAGTTCTTC. The V and J genes are TRBV6-2 or TRBV6-3 and TRBJ2-1, with 12 bases that match TRBD2. Germline CDR1 and CDR2: MNHEY and SVGEGT. The CDR3 runs to 16 residues. Trimming took 6 bases from V and 10 from J; bases not matched to a gene: 13.

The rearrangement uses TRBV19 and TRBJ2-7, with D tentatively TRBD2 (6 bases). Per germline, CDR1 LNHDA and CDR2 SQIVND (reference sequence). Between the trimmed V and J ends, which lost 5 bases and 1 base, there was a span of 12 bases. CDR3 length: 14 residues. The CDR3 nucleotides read TGTGCCAGTAGTGGTACGACTAGGTCCTACGAGCAGTACTTC. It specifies CASSGTTRSYEQYF.

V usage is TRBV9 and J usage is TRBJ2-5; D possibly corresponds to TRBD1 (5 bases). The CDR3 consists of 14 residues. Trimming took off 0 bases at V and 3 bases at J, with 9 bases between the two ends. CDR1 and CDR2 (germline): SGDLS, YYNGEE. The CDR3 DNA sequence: TGTGCCAGCAGCGTAGATACCAGGGAAGAGACCCAGTACTTC. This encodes CASSVDTREETQYF.

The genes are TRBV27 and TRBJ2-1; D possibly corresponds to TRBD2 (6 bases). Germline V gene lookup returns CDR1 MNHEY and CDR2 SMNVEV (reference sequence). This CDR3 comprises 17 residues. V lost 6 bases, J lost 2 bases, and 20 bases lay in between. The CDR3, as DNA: TGTGCCAGCAGCAATTCCGGGACTTTGGTTGCCTACAATGAGCAGTTCTTC. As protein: CASSNSGTLVAYNEQFF.

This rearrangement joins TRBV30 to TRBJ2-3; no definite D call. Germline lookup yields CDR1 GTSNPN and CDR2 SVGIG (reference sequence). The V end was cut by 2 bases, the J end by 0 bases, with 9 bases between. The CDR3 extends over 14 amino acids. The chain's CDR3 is CAWSKVGSTDTQYF. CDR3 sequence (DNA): TGTGCCTGGAGTAAGGTGGGAAGCACAGATACGCAGTATTTT.

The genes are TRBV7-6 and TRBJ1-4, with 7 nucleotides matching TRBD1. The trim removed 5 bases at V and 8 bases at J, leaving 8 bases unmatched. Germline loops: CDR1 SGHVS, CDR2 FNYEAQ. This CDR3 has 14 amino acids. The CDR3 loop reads CASSPRQGLEKLFF. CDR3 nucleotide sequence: TGTGCCAGCAGCCCCCGACAGGGCTTGGAAAAACTGTTTTTT.

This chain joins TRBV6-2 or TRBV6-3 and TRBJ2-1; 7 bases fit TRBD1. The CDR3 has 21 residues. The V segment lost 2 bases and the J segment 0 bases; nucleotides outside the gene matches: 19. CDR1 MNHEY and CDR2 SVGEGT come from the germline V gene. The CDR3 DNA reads TGTGCCAGCAGTTACCCGATGGGACAGCCCCGGGACCGAAGCTCCTACAATGAGCAGTTCTTC. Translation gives CASSYPMGQPRDRSSYNEQFF.

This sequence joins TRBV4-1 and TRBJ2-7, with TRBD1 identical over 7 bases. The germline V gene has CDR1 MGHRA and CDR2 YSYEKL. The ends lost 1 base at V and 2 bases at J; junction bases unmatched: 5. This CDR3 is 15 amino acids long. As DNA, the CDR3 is TGCGCCAGCAGCCAAGTGTCGGGACAGACCTACGAGCAGTACTTC. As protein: CASSQVSGQTYEQYF.

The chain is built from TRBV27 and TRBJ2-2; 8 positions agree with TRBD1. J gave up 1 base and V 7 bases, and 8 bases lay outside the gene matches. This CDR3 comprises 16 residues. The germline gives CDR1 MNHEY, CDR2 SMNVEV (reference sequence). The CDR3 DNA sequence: TGTGCCAGCACCCCAGGAGGGACAGGGAACACCGGGGAGCTGTTTTTT. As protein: CASTPGGTGNTGELFF.